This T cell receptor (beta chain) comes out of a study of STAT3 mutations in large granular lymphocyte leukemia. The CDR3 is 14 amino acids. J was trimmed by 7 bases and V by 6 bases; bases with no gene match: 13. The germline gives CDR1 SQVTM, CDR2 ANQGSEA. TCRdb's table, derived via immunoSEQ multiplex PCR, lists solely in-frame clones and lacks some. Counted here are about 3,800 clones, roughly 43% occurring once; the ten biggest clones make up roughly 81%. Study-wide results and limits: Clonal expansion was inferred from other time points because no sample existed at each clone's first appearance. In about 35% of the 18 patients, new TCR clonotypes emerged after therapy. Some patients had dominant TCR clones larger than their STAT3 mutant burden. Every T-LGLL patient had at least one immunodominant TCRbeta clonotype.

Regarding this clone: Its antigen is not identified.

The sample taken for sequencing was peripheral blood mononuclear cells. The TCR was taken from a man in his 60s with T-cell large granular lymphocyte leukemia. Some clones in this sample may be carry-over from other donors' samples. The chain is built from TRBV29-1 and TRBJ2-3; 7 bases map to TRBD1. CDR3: CSVGDRVKLYTQYF. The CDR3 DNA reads TGCAGCGTAGGAGACAGGGTCAAGTTGTATACGCAGTATTTT.